Listed here are 26 T cell receptor beta chains from one sample, sequenced in a study of OX40 agonist ivuxolimab in advanced cancers. Library preparation employed the immunoSEQ multiplex PCR assay. TCRdb carries this immuneACCESS record with in-frame sequences only. Its versions omit some clonotypes, under half of them owing to an unresolved V gene in the studies checked, with the rest unexplained. The sample table contains about 93,000 clones; only one count was recorded for 75% to 95% of them. The leading ten clones occupy approximately 2.5% of the sample. The sample was CD4+ or CD8+ T cells sorted from blood, taken in a trial of the OX40 agonist ivuxolimab. The receptor source for this set is an adult with an advanced solid tumor such as melanoma, head and neck, liver or kidney cancer.

CDR3 sequence: CASSSRDGYTF. CDR3 sequence (DNA): TGTGCCAGCTCCTCTCGGGATGGCTACACCTTC. This sequence joins TRBV18 and TRBJ1-2; D gene ambiguous. Germline CDR1 reads KGHSH; CDR2 reads LQKENI. V lost 6 bases to trimming and J lost 6 bases, with 8 bases between them. The length of the CDR3 is 11 residues. Supplemented by reference TRBV18 and TRBJ1-2, the full variable domain reads NAGVMQNPRHLVRRRGQEARLRCSPMKGHSHVYWYRQLPEEGLKFMVYLQKENIIDESGMPKERFSAEFPKEGPSILRIQQVVRGDSAAYFCASSSRDGYTFGSGTRLTVV.

The rearrangement links TRBV7-9 to TRBJ1-3; 8 bases map to TRBD1. From germline, CDR1 is SEHNR and CDR2 FQNEAQ (reference sequence). The CDR3 runs 16 residues. Trimming took 5 bases from V and 0 from J; bases not matched to a gene: 6. CDR3 loop: CASSPGTGSSGNTIYF. CDR3 nucleotide sequence: TGTGCCAGCAGCCCCGGGACAGGCAGCTCTGGAAACACCATATATTTT.

The V and J genes are TRBV28 and TRBJ1-4; the D gene is possibly TRBD1 (6 bases). Looked up from germline, CDR1 is MDHEN and CDR2 is SYDVKM. V lost 2 bases, J lost 1 base, and 17 bases lay in between. The CDR3 totals 18 residues. CDR3 loop: CASSLGLLSRGTNEKLFF. For the CDR3, the DNA is TGTGCCAGCAGTTTAGGTCTACTCTCCAGGGGAACTAATGAAAAACTGTTTTTT.

The V gene is TRBV10-1, the J gene TRBJ2-7; a weak D match, TRBD2 (6 bases). Trimming removed 9 bases from V and 1 base from J, with 10 bases in between. The CDR3 has 12 amino acids. The germline V gene encodes CDR1 WNHNN and CDR2 SYGVQD (reference sequence). CDR3 DNA: TGCGCCAGGTTTAGCGGTTCCTACGAGCAGTACTTC. It codes for CARFSGSYEQYF.

The chain combines TRBV7-9 with TRBJ2-1, with 13 positions matching TRBD2. V lost 5 bases to trimming and J lost 4 bases; unmatched junction nucleotides: 8. CDR3 size: 17 residues. The germline V gene encodes CDR1 SEHNR and CDR2 FQNEAQ (reference sequence). In DNA form, the CDR3 reads TGTGCCAGCAGCGGGGGGAGGACTAGCGGGAGTTACAATGAGCAGTTCTTC. Translation gives CASSGGRTSGSYNEQFF.

This clone was seen only once. V is TRBV19 and J is TRBJ2-5; no definite D call. The CDR3 runs to 16 residues. Germline V gene lookup returns CDR1 LNHDA and CDR2 SQIVND (reference sequence). Trimming took 4 bases from V and 5 from J, leaving 20 bases between them. Here the CDR3 DNA reads TGTGCCAGTAGTAGTACCGGGCCCCAGACGACGGAGACCCAGTACTTC. It encodes CASSSTGPQTTETQYF. Combining the CDR3 with reference TRBV19 and TRBJ2-5 gives the whole variable domain DGGITQSPKYLFRKEGQNVTLSCEQNLNHDAMYWYRQDPGQGLRLIYYSQIVNDFQKGDIAEGYSVSREKKESFPLTVTSAQKNPTAFYLCASSSTGPQTTETQYFGPGTRLLVL.

This clone has just one count. The V and J genes are TRBV27 and TRBJ1-5, with D hard to call. CDR3 length equals 14 residues. Germline CDR1 MNHEY, CDR2 SMNVEV (reference sequence). The ends were cut back, 3 bases at V and 3 bases at J, with 9 bases in the middle. The CDR3 bases are TGTGCCAGCAGTTTCGGCGGATCCAATCAGCCCCAGCATTTT. The encoded protein is CASSFGGSNQPQHF.

The genes are TRBV19 and TRBJ1-5; 9 nucleotides agree with TRBD1. The germline V gene has CDR1 LNHDA and CDR2 SQIVND (reference sequence). The CDR3 length is 16 residues. Losses at the gene ends were 6 bases for V and 0 bases for J; bases not matched to a gene: 6. CDR3 nucleotide sequence: TGTGCCAGTAGAAGGACAGGGGTTACTAGCAATCAGCCCCAGCATTTT. Encoded protein: CASRRTGVTSNQPQHF.

This sequence joins TRBV14 and TRBJ2-7, with a tentative D call TRBD2 (5 bases). Trimming cost V 1 base and J 7 bases, with 11 bases left between them. The CDR3 sequence is 13 residues long. CDR1 SGHDN and CDR2 FVKESK come from the germline V gene. CDR3 nucleotide sequence: TGTGCCAGCAGCCAAGTAGCGCGTTGGGAGCAGTACTTC. This encodes CASSQVARWEQYF.

This clone was found once. The V call is TRBV10-3, the J call TRBJ2-1; D is unresolved. Germline V lookup: CDR1 ENHRY, CDR2 SYGVKD. There are 12 residues in the CDR3. The V and J ends lost 4 bases and 4 bases respectively, with 5 bases between them. In DNA, the CDR3 is TGTGCCATCAGTGGAATGTACAATGAGCAGTTCTTC. Translating gives CAISGMYNEQFF.

This clone was counted only a few times. The rearrangement uses TRBV19 and TRBJ2-3; 8 bases align to TRBD2. CDR1 and CDR2 from the germline V gene are LNHDA and SQIVND (reference sequence). Germline trimming cut 4 bases from V and 7 bases from J; bases unmatched to any gene: 4. The CDR3 spans 13 residues. The CDR3 bases are TGTGCCAGTAGTAACGGGAGGGGGAATACGCAGTATTTT. Its protein is CASSNGRGNTQYF. The full variable domain, with the rest looked up from reference TRBV19 and TRBJ2-3, is DGGITQSPKYLFRKEGQNVTLSCEQNLNHDAMYWYRQDPGQGLRLIYYSQIVNDFQKGDIAEGYSVSREKKESFPLTVTSAQKNPTAFYLCASSNGRGNTQYFGPGTRLTVL.

This chain connects TRBV27 to TRBJ2-6, with no clear D. Germline V CDR1 and CDR2: MNHEY, SMNVEV (reference sequence). V lost 0 bases, J lost 2 bases, and 8 bases lay in between. The CDR3 consists of 16 residues. CDR3 region: CASSLSSSTGANVLTF. In DNA, the CDR3 is TGTGCCAGCAGTTTATCTAGCAGTACTGGGGCCAACGTCCTGACTTTC. The variable domain in full, with the rest retrieved from reference TRBV27 and TRBJ2-6, is EAQVTQNPRYLITVTGKKLTVTCSQNMNHEYMSWYRQDPGLGLRQIYYSMNVEVTDKGDVPEGYKVSRKEKRNFPLILESPSPNQTSLYFCASSLSSSTGANVLTFGAGSRLTVL.

The chain couples TRBV7-2 to TRBJ1-2; D gene ambiguous. The CDR3 length is 13 residues. V was clipped by 3 bases and J by 4 bases, with 9 bases between them. Germline V gene lookup returns CDR1 SGHTA and CDR2 FQGNSA. The CDR3 spells CASSFEVLYGYTF. The CDR3, as DNA: TGTGCCAGCAGCTTCGAGGTCCTCTATGGCTACACCTTC.

V usage is TRBV28 and J usage is TRBJ2-1; D possibly corresponds to TRBD2 (6 bases). The germline CDR1 and CDR2 sequences are MDHEN and SYDVKM. CDR3 length equals 16 residues. The V and J ends lost 4 bases and 1 base respectively, with 14 bases between them. Written as DNA, the CDR3 is TGTGCCAGCAGTTCATCCAGGCGGGGTTCCTACAATGAGCAGTTCTTC. Protein sequence: CASSSSRRGSYNEQFF. Full variable domain (rest looked up from reference TRBV28 and TRBJ2-1): DVKVTQSSRYLVKRTGEKVFLECVQDMDHENMFWYRQDPGLGLRLIYFSYDVKMKEKGDIPEGYSVSREKKERFSLILESASTNQTSMYLCASSSSRRGSYNEQFFGPGTRLTVL.

This clone was seen a single time. The chain couples TRBV28 to TRBJ1-5; TRBD1 aligns across 8 bases. The germline V gene has CDR1 MDHEN and CDR2 SYDVKM. The ends lost 4 bases at V and 2 bases at J; junction bases unmatched: 10. This CDR3 contains 17 residues. The CDR3 bases are TGTGCCAGCAGTTCAAATCGACAGGGGCCCGGCAATCAGCCCCAGCATTTT. It codes for CASSSNRQGPGNQPQHF.

A single count supports this clone. The V call is TRBV5-1, the J call TRBJ2-1; no clear D. V dropped 1 base and J dropped 7 bases, with 6 bases sitting between them. CDR1 and CDR2 from the germline V gene are SGHRS and YFSETQ. The CDR3 runs 12 residues. This CDR3 reads CASSLSRNEQFF. CDR3 DNA sequence: TGCGCCAGCAGCTTGTCCCGGAATGAGCAGTTCTTC. Full variable domain (rest looked up from reference TRBV5-1 and TRBJ2-1): KAGVTQTPRYLIKTRGQQVTLSCSPISGHRSVSWYQQTPGQGLQFLFEYFSETQRNKGNFPGRFSGRQFSNSRSEMNVSTLELGDSALYLCASSLSRNEQFFGPGTRLTVL.

The chain has TRBV7-2 and TRBJ1-1; D remains unclear. Germline CDR1 SGHTA, CDR2 FQGNSA. The V end was cut by 7 bases, the J end by 1 base, with 10 bases between. The CDR3 has 13 amino acids. The CDR3 protein is CASNRPSNTEAFF. CDR3 bases: TGTGCCAGCAACAGACCTTCGAACACTGAAGCTTTCTTT.

This clone was observed a few times. The CDR3 is CASSLFQNRMTETQYF. CDR3 nucleotides: TGCGCCAGCAGCTTGTTTCAGAACCGCATGACGGAGACCCAGTACTTC. This sequence joins TRBV5-1 and TRBJ2-5; D not certain. The germline V and J ends were trimmed by 1 base and 5 bases, with 18 bases remaining between them. There are 16 residues in the CDR3. Germline V gives CDR1 SGHRS, CDR2 YFSETQ.

V gene TRBV5-1 combines with J gene TRBJ2-5; maybe TRBD1 (5 bases). V lost 0 bases, J lost 5 bases, and 5 bases lay in between. Germline CDR1 SGHRS, CDR2 YFSETQ. The CDR3 loop spans 12 amino acids. CDR3 sequence: CASSLAGETQYF. In DNA form, the CDR3 reads TGCGCCAGCAGCTTGGCAGGGGAGACCCAGTACTTC.

The gene calls are TRBV30 and TRBJ1-2; D is unresolved. This CDR3 has 12 amino acids. Between the trimmed V and J ends, which lost 3 bases and 4 bases, there was a span of 9 bases. Germline V CDR1 and CDR2: GTSNPN, SVGIG (reference sequence). CDR3 in DNA: TGTGCCTGGAGCACGACCCTCTATGGCTACACCTTC. It encodes CAWSTTLYGYTF.

The chain recombines TRBV5-4 with TRBJ2-3; D unresolved. Looked up from germline, CDR1 is SGHNT and CDR2 is YYREEE (reference sequence). The CDR3 has 16 amino acids. Between the trimmed V and J ends, which lost 0 bases and 0 bases, there was a span of 11 bases. The CDR3 nucleotides read TGTGCCAGCAGCTTGGGTGGGATTACTAGCACAGATACGCAGTATTTT. Encoded protein: CASSLGGITSTDTQYF.

In DNA, the CDR3 is TGTGCCAGCTCACGTACAGGGGAGGGGCCCTACGAGCAGTACTTC. Protein product: CASSRTGEGPYEQYF. The rearrangement links TRBV18 to TRBJ2-7; D may be TRBD1 or TRBD2 (7 bases each). The V end was cut by 4 bases, the J end by 2 bases, with 15 bases between. The germline gives CDR1 KGHSH, CDR2 LQKENI. The CDR3 consists of 15 residues.

J is TRBJ2-7 and V is TRBV27, with 7 bases identical to TRBD2. Looked up from germline, CDR1 is MNHEY and CDR2 is SMNVEV (reference sequence). With 3 bases clipped from V and 1 base from J, the junction kept 9 bases outside the gene matches. There are 16 residues in the CDR3. CDR3 sequence reads: CASSFGSRGSSYEQYF. The CDR3 coding sequence is TGTGCCAGCAGTTTCGGTTCCCGCGGGAGTTCCTACGAGCAGTACTTC.

V is TRBV2 and J is TRBJ2-7; the D gene could be TRBD1 or TRBD2 (6 bases each). This CDR3 is 13 amino acids long. The V end was cut by 7 bases, the J end by 4 bases, with 14 bases between. CDR1 SNHLY and CDR2 FYNNEI come from the germline V gene. The DNA of the CDR3 is TGTGCCAGCAAGGGGGGAACGCTGTACGAGCAGTACTTC. Translated: CASKGGTLYEQYF.

The chain carries TRBV30 and TRBJ1-5; weak D call: TRBD1 (6 bases). Germline-derived CDR1 and CDR2 are GTSNPN and SVGIG (reference sequence). This CDR3 is built from 12 residues. V lost 2 bases and J 7 bases, leaving 9 bases between the germline ends. In DNA form, the CDR3 reads TGTGCCTGGAGTACAGGGTTCCAGCCCCAGCATTTT. Protein: CAWSTGFQPQHF.

This chain connects TRBV19 to TRBJ2-4; D possibly corresponds to TRBD1 (5 bases). The CDR3 consists of 16 residues. V was pared by 0 bases and J by 2 bases, with 11 bases between. In germline, CDR1 is LNHDA, CDR2 SQIVND (reference sequence). The CDR3 reads CASSIERGGTKNIQYF. As DNA, the CDR3 is TGTGCCAGTAGTATAGAAAGGGGTGGGACCAAAAACATTCAGTACTTC.